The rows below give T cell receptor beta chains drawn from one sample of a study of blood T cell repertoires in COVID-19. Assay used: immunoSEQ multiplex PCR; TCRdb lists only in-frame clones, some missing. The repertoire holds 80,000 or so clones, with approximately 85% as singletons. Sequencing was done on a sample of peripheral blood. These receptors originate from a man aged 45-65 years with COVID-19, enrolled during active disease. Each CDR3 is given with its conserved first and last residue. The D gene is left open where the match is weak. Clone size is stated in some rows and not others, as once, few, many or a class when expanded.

CDR3aa: CAIRTGSATEAFF; CDR3nt: TGTGCCATCAGGACAGGGAGCGCCACTGAAGCTTTCTTT; j_gene: TRBJ1-1; abundance: once; v_gene: TRBV10-3; d_gene: TRBD1
CDR3aa: CAYLTVYQETQYF; CDR3nt: TGTGCCTATTTAACGGTATACCAAGAGACCCAGTACTTC; j_gene: TRBJ2-5; abundance: once; v_gene: TRBV30; d_gene: .
CDR3aa: CASSPRQGQLTPSEQYF; CDR3nt: TGTGCCAGCTCACCAAGACAGGGACAGCTTACACCTAGTGAGCAGTACTTC; j_gene: TRBJ2-7; abundance: .; v_gene: TRBV18; d_gene: TRBD1
CDR3aa: CASSIGGMGTEAFF; CDR3nt: TGTGCCAGTAGCATCGGCGGGATGGGCACTGAAGCTTTCTTT; j_gene: TRBJ1-1; abundance: once; v_gene: TRBV19; d_gene: .
CDR3aa: CASSQALAEQFF; CDR3nt: TGTGCCAGCAGCCAAGCGCTAGCGGAGCAGTTCTTC; j_gene: TRBJ2-1; abundance: .; v_gene: TRBV3-1/TRBV3-2; d_gene: .
CDR3aa: CATSRDGTAQETQYF; CDR3nt: TGTGCCACCAGCAGAGATGGCACCGCCCAAGAGACCCAGTACTTC; j_gene: TRBJ2-5; abundance: .; v_gene: TRBV15; d_gene: .
CDR3aa: CASSLRGAHGYTF; CDR3nt: TGTGCCAGCAGCTTGCGTGGGGCCCATGGCTACACCTTC; j_gene: TRBJ1-2; abundance: once; v_gene: TRBV5-8; d_gene: .
CDR3aa: CASTILAGVRKDTQYF; CDR3nt: TGTGCCAGTACCATACTAGCGGGAGTCCGGAAAGATACGCAGTATTTT; j_gene: TRBJ2-3; abundance: .; v_gene: TRBV19; d_gene: TRBD2
CDR3aa: CASNMGTYEQYF; CDR3nt: TGTGCCAGTAATATGGGCACATACGAGCAGTACTTC; j_gene: TRBJ2-7; abundance: .; v_gene: TRBV25-1; d_gene: .
CDR3aa: CASSLGGTGARYGYTF; CDR3nt: TGTGCCAGCAGCTTAGGGGGGACAGGGGCGCGCTATGGCTACACCTTC; j_gene: TRBJ1-2; abundance: .; v_gene: TRBV7-2; d_gene: TRBD1
CDR3aa: CASSFGLASYEQYF; CDR3nt: TGTGCCAGCAGTTTTGGACTAGCATCCTACGAGCAGTACTTC; j_gene: TRBJ2-7; abundance: .; v_gene: TRBV28; d_gene: TRBD2
CDR3aa: CASKGKPSGYF; CDR3nt: TGTGCCAGCAAAGGCAAGCCTTCGGGTTATTTT; j_gene: TRBJ2-3; abundance: .; v_gene: TRBV7-6; d_gene: .
CDR3aa: CASSTGLQYNSPLHF; CDR3nt: TGTGCCAGTAGTACGGGTCTCCAGTATAATTCACCCCTCCACTTT; j_gene: TRBJ1-6; abundance: .; v_gene: TRBV19; d_gene: .
CDR3aa: CASSPDRVPNTIYF; CDR3nt: TGTGCCAGCTCCCCGGACAGGGTTCCGAACACCATATATTTT; j_gene: TRBJ1-3; abundance: .; v_gene: TRBV18; d_gene: TRBD1
CDR3aa: CASSLGAGVNTEAFF; CDR3nt: TGCGCCAGCAGCTTGGGTGCCGGAGTGAACACTGAAGCTTTCTTT; j_gene: TRBJ1-1; abundance: .; v_gene: TRBV5-1; d_gene: .
CDR3aa: CASSWTGTYNEQFF; CDR3nt: TGTGCCAGCAGCTGGACAGGGACCTACAATGAGCAGTTCTTC; j_gene: TRBJ2-1; abundance: few; v_gene: TRBV13; d_gene: TRBD1
CDR3aa: CASSIRQGPSQETQYF; CDR3nt: TGTGCCAGTAGTATACGGCAGGGGCCTTCGCAAGAGACCCAGTACTTC; j_gene: TRBJ2-5; abundance: .; v_gene: TRBV19; d_gene: .
CDR3aa: CVSSWLPGQGKAGELFF; CDR3nt: TGTGTCAGCAGTTGGCTTCCGGGACAGGGTAAAGCCGGGGAGCTGTTTTTT; j_gene: TRBJ2-2; abundance: .; v_gene: TRBV27; d_gene: TRBD1
CDR3aa: CASSRTINQPQHF; CDR3nt: TGTGCCAGCTCACGGACAATAAATCAGCCCCAGCATTTT; j_gene: TRBJ1-5; abundance: .; v_gene: TRBV7-3; d_gene: .
CDR3aa: CASSPGVNTEAFF; CDR3nt: TGTGCCAGCAGTCCAGGCGTGAACACTGAAGCTTTCTTT; j_gene: TRBJ1-1; abundance: few; v_gene: TRBV6-5; d_gene: .
CDR3aa: CASSDYIGSVETQYF; CDR3nt: TGTGCCTCTTCTGATTACATCGGGAGTGTAGAGACCCAGTACTTC; j_gene: TRBJ2-5; abundance: .; v_gene: TRBV19; d_gene: .
CDR3aa: CAIGGRNGYTF; CDR3nt: TGTGCCATCGGGGGCAGAAATGGCTACACCTTC; j_gene: TRBJ1-2; abundance: .; v_gene: TRBV10-3; d_gene: .
CDR3aa: CASRQPGLATDTQYF; CDR3nt: TGTGCCAGCAGACAACCGGGACTAGCAACAGATACGCAGTATTTT; j_gene: TRBJ2-3; abundance: .; v_gene: TRBV7-2; d_gene: TRBD2
CDR3aa: CASSQDRGLSSGNTIYF; CDR3nt: TGTGCCAGCAGCCAAGATAGAGGGCTGAGCTCTGGAAACACCATATATTTT; j_gene: TRBJ1-3; abundance: .; v_gene: TRBV14; d_gene: .